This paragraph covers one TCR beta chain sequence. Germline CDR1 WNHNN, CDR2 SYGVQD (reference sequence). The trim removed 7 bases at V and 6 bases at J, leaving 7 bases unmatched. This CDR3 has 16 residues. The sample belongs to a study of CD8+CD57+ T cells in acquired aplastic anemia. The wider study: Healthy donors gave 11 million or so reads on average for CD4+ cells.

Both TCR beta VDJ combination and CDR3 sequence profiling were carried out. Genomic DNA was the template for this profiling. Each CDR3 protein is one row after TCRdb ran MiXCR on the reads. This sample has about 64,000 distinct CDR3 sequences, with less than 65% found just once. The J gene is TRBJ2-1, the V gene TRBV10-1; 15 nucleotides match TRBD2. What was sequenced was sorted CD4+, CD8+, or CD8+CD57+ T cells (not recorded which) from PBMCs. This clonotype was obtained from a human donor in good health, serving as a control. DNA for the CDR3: TGCGCCAGCACCCGAGGACTAGCGGGAGGGTGCAATGAGCAGTTCTTC. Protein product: CASTRGLAGGCNEQFF.